Shown below are 16 T cell receptor beta chains from a single sample sequenced in a study of T cell responses to AZD1222 COVID-19 vaccine. Using immunoSEQ multiplex PCR, the repertoire was profiled, and TCRdb retains in-frame clones only, with some absent. The table includes approximately 150,000 clones, about 93% detected once. The material sequenced was peripheral blood, taken on day 0 of AZD1222 vaccination. Every receptor here comes from an adult in good health.

The chain links TRBV28 to TRBJ1-6; the D is unclear. V was clipped by 7 bases and J by 14 bases, with 18 bases between them. From germline, CDR1 is MDHEN and CDR2 SYDVKM. The CDR3 spans 13 residues. For the CDR3, the DNA is TGTGCCAGCATTGGCAGAGAGAGGGTAACCCTCCACTTT. This translates into CASIGRERVTLHF. Based on the CDR3 plus reference TRBV28 and TRBJ1-6, the full variable domain is DVKVTQSSRYLVKRTGEKVFLECVQDMDHENMFWYRQDPGLGLRLIYFSYDVKMKEKGDIPEGYSVSREKKERFSLILESASTNQTSMYLCASIGRERVTLHFGNGTRLTVT.

This sequence joins TRBV5-1 and TRBJ2-3; unclear D gene. Per germline, CDR1 SGHRS and CDR2 YFSETQ. Trimming removed 7 bases from V and 3 bases from J, with 9 bases in between. CDR3 length: 12 amino acids. CDR3 amino acids: CASRALTDTQYF. In DNA form, the CDR3 reads TGCGCCAGCCGAGCCCTAACAGATACGCAGTATTTT. The variable domain in full, with the rest retrieved from reference TRBV5-1 and TRBJ2-3, is KAGVTQTPRYLIKTRGQQVTLSCSPISGHRSVSWYQQTPGQGLQFLFEYFSETQRNKGNFPGRFSGRQFSNSRSEMNVSTLELGDSALYLCASRALTDTQYFGPGTRLTVL.

The chain recombines TRBV7-9 with TRBJ1-4; TRBD1 is a possible D gene (6 bases). V lost 4 bases to trimming and J lost 5 bases, with 17 bases between them. The CDR3 consists of 16 residues. CDR1 is SEHNR and CDR2 is FQNEAQ in the germline V gene (reference sequence). The CDR3 DNA reads as TGTGCCAGCAGCTCCAACACAGGGAGGGAGAATGAAAAACTGTTTTTT. Translating gives CASSSNTGRENEKLFF.

This chain uses TRBV28 with TRBJ1-2; D might be TRBD1 (5 bases). Trimming shortened V by 3 bases and J by 3 bases, and 14 bases separated the two germline ends. The CDR3 length is 15 residues. The germline V gene has CDR1 MDHEN and CDR2 SYDVKM. CDR3 nucleotides: TGTGCCAGCAGTTTCCCCCCCGAGGGGTACTATGGCTACACCTTC. As protein: CASSFPPEGYYGYTF.

The chain uses TRBV7-2 and TRBJ2-7; 8 nucleotides align to TRBD1. Germline values: CDR1 SGHTA, CDR2 FQGNSA. With V trimmed by 4 bases and J by 2 bases, 4 bases remained unmatched. The CDR3 loop spans 14 amino acids. In nucleotides, the CDR3 is TGTGCCAGCAGCTCCAGGACAGGGACCTACGAGCAGTACTTC. Translated: CASSSRTGTYEQYF.

The chain combines TRBV5-1 with TRBJ1-3; maybe TRBD1 (6 bases). The V and J ends lost 4 bases and 0 bases respectively, with 14 bases between them. There are 16 residues in the CDR3. Germline V gene lookup returns CDR1 SGHRS and CDR2 YFSETQ. The CDR3 DNA sequence: TGCGCCAGCAGCCGTGGACAGCATAACTCTGGAAACACCATATATTTT. Its protein product is CASSRGQHNSGNTIYF.

This clone has just one count. CDR3 sequence reads: CASKPHGGLNTDTQYF. CDR3 DNA: TGTGCCAGCAAGCCGCATGGGGGCCTGAACACAGATACGCAGTATTTT. J is TRBJ2-3 and V is TRBV5-4; D might be TRBD1 (6 bases). The CDR3 spans 16 residues. Germline assignment: CDR1 SGHNT and CDR2 YYREEE (reference sequence). Trimming cost V 6 bases and J 2 bases, with 19 bases left between them. The full variable domain, in which reference TRBV5-4 and TRBJ2-3 provide the parts outside the CDR3, is ETGVTQSPTHLIKTRGQQVTLRCSSQSGHNTVSWYQQALGQGPQFIFQYYREEENGRGNFPPRFSGLQFPNYSSELNVNALELDDSALYLCASKPHGGLNTDTQYFGPGTRLTVL.

The rearrangement joins TRBV11-3 to TRBJ2-2; D gene unclear. The V end lost 5 bases, the J end lost 4 bases, and 8 bases lay between the germline ends. The length of the CDR3 is 13 residues. CDR1 is SGHNT and CDR2 is YENEEA in the germline V gene. CDR3 residues: CASSGALTGELFF. In nucleotides, the CDR3 is TGTGCCAGCAGCGGAGCTCTCACCGGGGAGCTGTTTTTT.

This clone has just one count. This chain uses TRBV7-2 with TRBJ2-7, with D perhaps matching TRBD1 (5 bases). The CDR3 is 14 residues long. Germline CDR1 is SGHTA and CDR2 is FQGNSA. The V end was cut by 6 bases, the J end by 6 bases, with 18 bases between. This chain's CDR3 is CASRGIGVFAEQYF. CDR3 in DNA: TGTGCCAGCAGGGGTATAGGGGTGTTTGCCGAGCAGTACTTC. Looking up the rest from reference TRBV7-2 and TRBJ2-7 gives the full variable domain: GAGVSQSPSNKVTEKGKDVELRCDPISGHTALYWYRQSLGQGLEFLIYFQGNSAPDKSGLPSDRFSAERTGGSVSTLTIQRTQQEDSAVYLCASRGIGVFAEQYFGPGTRLTVT.

The chain employs TRBV12-3 or TRBV12-4 and TRBJ1-2; 7 positions match TRBD1. There are 12 residues in the CDR3. Trimming at V came to 5 bases and at J to 3 bases, leaving 0 bases not matched to a gene. The CDR3 DNA reads TGTGCCAGCAGTGACAGGGACTATGGCTACACCTTC. This encodes CASSDRDYGYTF.

The genes are TRBV15 and TRBJ1-4; D is perhaps TRBD1 (5 bases). Trimming took off 5 bases at V and 4 bases at J, with 8 bases between the two ends. The CDR3 has 13 residues. Germline values: CDR1 LNHNV, CDR2 YYDKDF (reference sequence). The CDR3 DNA reads TGTGCCACCAGCCGGGACTTTAATGAAAAACTGTTTTTT. Its protein product is CATSRDFNEKLFF.

This clone was observed once. CDR3: CASSVVSGPNYGYTF. DNA of the CDR3: TGTGCCAGCAGCGTGGTATCGGGGCCTAACTATGGCTACACCTTC. The rearrangement uses TRBV9 and TRBJ1-2; D is possibly TRBD1 (5 bases). V was clipped by 2 bases and J by 0 bases, with 11 bases between them. Per germline, CDR1 SGDLS and CDR2 YYNGEE. This CDR3 comprises 15 residues.

The chain uses TRBV30 and TRBJ1-1; D not certain. The germline CDR1 and CDR2 sequences are GTSNPN and SVGIG (reference sequence). CDR3 length: 13 residues. V shed 0 bases and J shed 1 base, with 6 bases lying between them. The CDR3 DNA is TGTGCCTGGAGTGTTCAGGCGAACACTGAAGCTTTCTTT. Encoded protein: CAWSVQANTEAFF.

About this clone itself: Other DNA sequences of this sample code for an identical CDR3. The chain employs TRBV27 and TRBJ2-2; possible D gene TRBD2, 6 bases. The germline CDR1 and CDR2 sequences are MNHEY and SMNVEV (reference sequence). Trimming pared 5 bases from V and 5 bases from J, leaving 12 bases between. The CDR3 is 14 residues long. This CDR3 is CASSLSGGTGELFF. In DNA, the CDR3 is TGTGCCAGCAGTCTCTCCGGGGGTACCGGGGAGCTGTTTTTT.

The J gene is TRBJ1-3, the V gene TRBV5-6; D remains ambiguous. Trimming left V 2 bases short and J 4 bases short, with 10 bases between. Germline loops: CDR1 SGHDT, CDR2 YYEEEE. The CDR3 extends over 14 amino acids. The CDR3 nucleotides are TGTGCCAGCAGCTTATGGGGTACCGGAAACACCATATATTTT. Amino acid sequence: CASSLWGTGNTIYF.

The rearrangement uses TRBV27 and TRBJ2-7; TRBD2 matches at 8 bases. This CDR3 is 12 amino acids long. Germline CDR1 and CDR2: MNHEY and SMNVEV (reference sequence). V was clipped by 6 bases and J by 3 bases; unmatched bases: 1. CDR3 amino acids: CASRSGGYEQYF. CDR3 sequence (DNA): TGTGCCAGCAGGAGCGGGGGCTACGAGCAGTACTTC.